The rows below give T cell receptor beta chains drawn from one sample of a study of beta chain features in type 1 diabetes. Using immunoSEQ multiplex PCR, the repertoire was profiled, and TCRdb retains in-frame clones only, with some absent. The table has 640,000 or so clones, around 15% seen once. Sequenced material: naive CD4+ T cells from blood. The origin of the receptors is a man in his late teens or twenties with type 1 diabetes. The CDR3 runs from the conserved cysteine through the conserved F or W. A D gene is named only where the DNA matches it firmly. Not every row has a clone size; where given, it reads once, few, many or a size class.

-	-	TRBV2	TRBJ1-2	CASSEQVNYGYTF	TGTGCCAGCAGTGAACAGGTTAACTATGGCTACACCTTC
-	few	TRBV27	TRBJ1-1	CASSFGLMNTEAFF	TGTGCCAGCAGTTTCGGCCTAATGAACACTGAAGCTTTCTTT
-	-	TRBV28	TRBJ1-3	CVAAGSGNTIYF	TGTGTCGCGGCAGGGTCTGGAAACACCATATATTTT
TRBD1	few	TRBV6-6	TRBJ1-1	CATAPGQGLTSFF	TGTGCCACCGCTCCGGGACAGGGCTTGACGTCTTTCTTT
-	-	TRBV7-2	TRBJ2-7	CASSLPGQWSSYEQYF	TGTGCCAGCAGCTTACCCGGACAGTGGAGCTCCTACGAGCAGTACTTC
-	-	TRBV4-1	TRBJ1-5	CASSQAPDRLQPQHF	TGCGCCAGCAGCCAAGCTCCCGACAGGCTACAGCCCCAGCATTTT
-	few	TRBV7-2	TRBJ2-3	CASSFPYQSRADTQYF	TGTGCCAGCAGCTTTCCCTATCAGAGTAGGGCAGATACGCAGTATTTT
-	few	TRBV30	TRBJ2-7	CAWSPGYGEQYF	TGTGCCTGGAGTCCAGGGTATGGCGAGCAGTACTTC
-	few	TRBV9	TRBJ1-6	CASSRDTSNSPLHF	TGTGCCAGCAGCCGCGACACAAGTAATTCACCCCTCCACTTT
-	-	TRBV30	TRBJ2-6	CAWSVHGGANVLTF	TGTGCCTGGAGTGTACATGGCGGGGCCAACGTCCTGACTTTC
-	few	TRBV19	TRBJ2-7	CASSILGGLAEQYF	TGTGCCAGTAGTATACTGGGGGGCTTGGCCGAGCAGTACTTC
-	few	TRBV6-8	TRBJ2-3	CASSPEGEGPDTQYF	TGTGCCAGCAGTCCCGAGGGGGAGGGACCAGATACGCAGTATTTT
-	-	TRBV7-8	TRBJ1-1	CASSPSGANTEAFF	TGTGCCAGCAGCCCCTCGGGGGCGAACACTGAAGCTTTCTTT
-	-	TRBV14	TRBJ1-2	CASSQAQAGNGYTF	TGTGCCAGCAGCCAAGCACAGGCTGGAAATGGCTACACCTTC
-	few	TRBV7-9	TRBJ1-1	CASSLEKGVITEAFF	TGTGCCAGCAGCTTAGAAAAGGGGGTGATCACTGAAGCTTTCTTT
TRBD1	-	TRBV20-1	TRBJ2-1	CSARGDSEQFF	TGCAGTGCTAGGGGGGACAGTGAGCAGTTCTTC
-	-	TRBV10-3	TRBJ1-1	CAIRAGAMNTEAFF	TGTGCCATCAGGGCAGGGGCCATGAACACTGAAGCTTTCTTT
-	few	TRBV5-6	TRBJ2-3	CASSPTTNTQYF	TGTGCCAGCAGCCCTACTACTAATACGCAGTATTTT
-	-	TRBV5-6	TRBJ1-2	CASSPGAGLYGYTF	TGTGCCAGCAGCCCGGGTGCAGGGCTCTATGGCTACACCTTC
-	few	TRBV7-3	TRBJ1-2	CASSSRTDGYGYTF	TGTGCCAGCAGCTCACGGACGGACGGCTATGGCTACACCTTC
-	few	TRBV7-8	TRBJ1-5	CASSLEQESNQPQHF	TGTGCCAGCAGCCTAGAGCAGGAAAGCAATCAGCCCCAGCATTTT
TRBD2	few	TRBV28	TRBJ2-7	CASSLASGGAYEQYF	TGTGCCAGCAGTTTGGCTAGCGGGGGAGCCTACGAGCAGTACTTC
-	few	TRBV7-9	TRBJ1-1	CASSLRGTLNTEAFF	TGTGCCAGCAGCTTAAGAGGGACATTGAACACTGAAGCTTTCTTT
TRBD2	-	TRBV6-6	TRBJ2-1	CASSSGLAVAYNEQFF	TGTGCCAGCAGCTCTGGACTAGCGGTAGCCTACAATGAGCAGTTCTTC
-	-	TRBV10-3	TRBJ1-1	CAISERWDRTANTEAFF	TGTGCCATCAGTGAGAGGTGGGACCGGACAGCGAACACTGAAGCTTTCTTT
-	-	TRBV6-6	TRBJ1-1	CASSYVETTEAFF	TGTGCCAGCAGTTACGTGGAAACCACTGAAGCTTTCTTT
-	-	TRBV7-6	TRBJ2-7	CASSLALDARRGEQYF	TGTGCCAGCAGCTTAGCGCTCGACGCGAGACGTGGGGAGCAGTACTTC
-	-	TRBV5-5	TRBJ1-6	CASIKNAGSLHF	TGTGCCAGCATCAAGAATGCGGGGTCCCTCCACTTT
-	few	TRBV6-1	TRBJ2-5	CASRDTIETQYF	TGTGCCAGCAGAGACACGATAGAGACCCAGTACTTC
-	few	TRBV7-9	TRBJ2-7	CASSLGRSGLAYEQYF	TGTGCCAGCAGCTTAGGGCGATCGGGGTTGGCCTACGAGCAGTACTTC
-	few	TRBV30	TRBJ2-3	CAWRGAGDTQYF	TGTGCCTGGAGAGGGGCGGGCGATACGCAGTATTTT